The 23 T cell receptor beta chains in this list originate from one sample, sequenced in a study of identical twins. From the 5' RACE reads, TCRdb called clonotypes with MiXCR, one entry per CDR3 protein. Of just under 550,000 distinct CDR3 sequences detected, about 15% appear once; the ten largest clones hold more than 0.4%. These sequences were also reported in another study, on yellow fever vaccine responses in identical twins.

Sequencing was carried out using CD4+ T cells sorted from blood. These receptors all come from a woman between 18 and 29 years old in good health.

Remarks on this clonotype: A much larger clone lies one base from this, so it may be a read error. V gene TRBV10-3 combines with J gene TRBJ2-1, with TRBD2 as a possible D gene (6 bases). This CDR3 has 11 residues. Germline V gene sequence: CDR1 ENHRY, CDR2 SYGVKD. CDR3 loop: CTIREVDEQFF. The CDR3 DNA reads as TGTACCATCAGGGAGGTCGATGAGCAGTTCTTC.

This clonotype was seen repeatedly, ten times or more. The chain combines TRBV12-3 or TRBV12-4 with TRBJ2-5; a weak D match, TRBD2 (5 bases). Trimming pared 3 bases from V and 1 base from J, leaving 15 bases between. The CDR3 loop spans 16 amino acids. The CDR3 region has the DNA TGTGCCAGCAGTTTGGGGAGCCTCATCATCCAAGAGACCCAGTACTTC. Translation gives CASSLGSLIIQETQYF.

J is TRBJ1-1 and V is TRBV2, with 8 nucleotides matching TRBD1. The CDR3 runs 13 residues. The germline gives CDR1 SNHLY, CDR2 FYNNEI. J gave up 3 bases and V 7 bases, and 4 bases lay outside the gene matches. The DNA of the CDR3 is TGTGCCAGCACGGACAGGGAATACACTGAAGCTTTCTTT. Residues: CASTDREYTEAFF.

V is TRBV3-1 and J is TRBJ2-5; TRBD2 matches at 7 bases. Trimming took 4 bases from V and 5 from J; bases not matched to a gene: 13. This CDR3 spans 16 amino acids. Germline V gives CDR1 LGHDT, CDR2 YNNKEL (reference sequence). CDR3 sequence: CASSPPWGGAGETQYF. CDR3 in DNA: TGTGCCAGCAGCCCTCCCTGGGGGGGAGCAGGGGAGACCCAGTACTTC.

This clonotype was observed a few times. The CDR3 DNA follows: TGCGCCAGCAGCAAAAAAAGCGGGGGGATGACAGATACGCAGTATTTT. It specifies CASSKKSGGMTDTQYF. The chain joins TRBV4-1 to TRBJ2-3; 9 nucleotides line up with TRBD2. This CDR3 region has 16 residues. Losses at the gene ends were 5 bases for V and 3 bases for J; bases not matched to a gene: 9. Germline values: CDR1 MGHRA, CDR2 YSYEKL.

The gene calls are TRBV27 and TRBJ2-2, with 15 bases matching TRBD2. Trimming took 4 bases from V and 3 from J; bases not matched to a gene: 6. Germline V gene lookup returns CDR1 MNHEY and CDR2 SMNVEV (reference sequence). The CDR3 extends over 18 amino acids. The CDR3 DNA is TGTGCCAGCAGTTCGTCGGGACTAGCGGGGGGATACACCGGGGAGCTGTTTTTT. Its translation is CASSSSGLAGGYTGELFF.

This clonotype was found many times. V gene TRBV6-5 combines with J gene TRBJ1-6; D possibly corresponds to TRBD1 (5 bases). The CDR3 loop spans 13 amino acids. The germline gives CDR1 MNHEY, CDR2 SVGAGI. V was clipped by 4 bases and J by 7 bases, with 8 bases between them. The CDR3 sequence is CASSFDRNSPLHF. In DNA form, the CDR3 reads TGTGCCAGCAGTTTCGACAGAAATTCACCCCTCCACTTT.

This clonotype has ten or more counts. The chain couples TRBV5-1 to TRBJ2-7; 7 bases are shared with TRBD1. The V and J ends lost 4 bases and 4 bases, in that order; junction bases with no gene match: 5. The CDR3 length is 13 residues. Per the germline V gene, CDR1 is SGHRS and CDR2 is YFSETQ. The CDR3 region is CASSRDSNYEQYF. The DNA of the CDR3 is TGCGCCAGCAGCCGGGACAGTAATTACGAGCAGTACTTC. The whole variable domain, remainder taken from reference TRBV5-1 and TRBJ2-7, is KAGVTQTPRYLIKTRGQQVTLSCSPISGHRSVSWYQQTPGQGLQFLFEYFSETQRNKGNFPGRFSGRQFSNSRSEMNVSTLELGDSALYLCASSRDSNYEQYFGPGTRLTVT.

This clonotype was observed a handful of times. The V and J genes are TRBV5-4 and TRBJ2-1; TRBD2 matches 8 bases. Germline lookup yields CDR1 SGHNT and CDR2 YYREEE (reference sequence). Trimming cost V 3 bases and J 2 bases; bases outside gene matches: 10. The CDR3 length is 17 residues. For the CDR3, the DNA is TGTGCCAGCAGCTCGACTCGGGGGGGCGGAACCTACAATGAGCAGTTCTTC. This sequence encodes CASSSTRGGGTYNEQFF. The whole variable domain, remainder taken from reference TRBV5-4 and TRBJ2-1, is ETGVTQSPTHLIKTRGQQVTLRCSSQSGHNTVSWYQQALGQGPQFIFQYYREEENGRGNFPPRFSGLQFPNYSSELNVNALELDDSALYLCASSSTRGGGTYNEQFFGPGTRLTVL.

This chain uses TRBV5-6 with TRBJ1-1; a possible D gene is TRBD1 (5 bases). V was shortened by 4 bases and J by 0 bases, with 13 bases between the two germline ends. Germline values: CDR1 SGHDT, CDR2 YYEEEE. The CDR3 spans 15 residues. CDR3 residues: CASSPQWGMNTEAFF. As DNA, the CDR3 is TGTGCCAGCAGCCCGCAGTGGGGGATGAACACTGAAGCTTTCTTT.

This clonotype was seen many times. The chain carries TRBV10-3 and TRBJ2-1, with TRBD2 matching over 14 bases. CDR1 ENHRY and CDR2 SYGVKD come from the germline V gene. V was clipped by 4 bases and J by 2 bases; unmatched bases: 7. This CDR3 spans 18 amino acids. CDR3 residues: CAISGGTSGSRPYNEQFF. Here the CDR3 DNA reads TGTGCCATCAGTGGTGGGACTAGCGGGAGTAGGCCCTACAATGAGCAGTTCTTC.

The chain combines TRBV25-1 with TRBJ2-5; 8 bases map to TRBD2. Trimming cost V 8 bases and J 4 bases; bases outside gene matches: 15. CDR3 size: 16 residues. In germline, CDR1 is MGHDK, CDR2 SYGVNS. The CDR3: CASGYSGESTRETQYF. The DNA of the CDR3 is TGTGCCAGCGGGTATAGCGGGGAGAGTACTAGAGAGACCCAGTACTTC.

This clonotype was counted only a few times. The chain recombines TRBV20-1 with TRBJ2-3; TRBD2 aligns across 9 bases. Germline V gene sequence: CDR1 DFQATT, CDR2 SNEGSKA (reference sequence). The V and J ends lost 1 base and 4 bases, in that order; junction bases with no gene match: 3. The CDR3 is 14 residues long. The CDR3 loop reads CSARVAGAPDTQYF. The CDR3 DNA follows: TGCAGTGCTAGAGTAGCGGGAGCCCCAGATACGCAGTATTTT.

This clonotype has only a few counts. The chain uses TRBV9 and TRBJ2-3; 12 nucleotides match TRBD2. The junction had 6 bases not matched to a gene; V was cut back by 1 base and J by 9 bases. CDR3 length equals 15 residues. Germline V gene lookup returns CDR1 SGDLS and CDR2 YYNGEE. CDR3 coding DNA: TGTGCCAGCAGCGTACTAGCGGGAGGGGACCAAACGCAGTATTTT. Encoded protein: CASSVLAGGDQTQYF.

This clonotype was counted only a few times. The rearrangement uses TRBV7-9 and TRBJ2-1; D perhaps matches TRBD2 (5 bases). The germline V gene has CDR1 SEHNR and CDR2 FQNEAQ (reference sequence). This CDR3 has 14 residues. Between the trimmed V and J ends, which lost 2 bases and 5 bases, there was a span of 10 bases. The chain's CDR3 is CASSLLGLNNEQFF. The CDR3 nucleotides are TGTGCCAGCAGCTTACTTGGACTGAACAATGAGCAGTTCTTC.

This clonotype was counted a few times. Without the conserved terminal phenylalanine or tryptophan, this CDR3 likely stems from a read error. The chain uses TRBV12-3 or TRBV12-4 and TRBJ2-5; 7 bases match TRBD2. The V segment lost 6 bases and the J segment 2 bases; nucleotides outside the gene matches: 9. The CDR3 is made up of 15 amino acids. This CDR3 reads CASSGRVAGQETQYS. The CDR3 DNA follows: TGTGCCAGCAGCGGCCGGGTAGCGGGTCAAGAGACCCAGTACTCT.

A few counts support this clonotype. As DNA, the CDR3 is TGCAGTGCTCAAACGGCCTTCGGGACCAACAATGAGCAGTTCTTC. It codes for CSAQTAFGTNNEQFF. The chain carries TRBV20-1 and TRBJ2-1; D possibly uses TRBD1 or TRBD2 (5 bases each). Trimming left V 5 bases short and J 5 bases short, with 19 bases between. Germline CDR1 DFQATT, CDR2 SNEGSKA (reference sequence). This CDR3 is 15 amino acids long.

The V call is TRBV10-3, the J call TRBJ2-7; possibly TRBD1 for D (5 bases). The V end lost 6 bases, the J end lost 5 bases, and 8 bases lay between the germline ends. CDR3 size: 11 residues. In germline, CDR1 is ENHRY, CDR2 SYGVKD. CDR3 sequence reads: CAISQGNEQYF. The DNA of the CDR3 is TGTGCCATCAGCCAGGGTAACGAGCAGTACTTC.

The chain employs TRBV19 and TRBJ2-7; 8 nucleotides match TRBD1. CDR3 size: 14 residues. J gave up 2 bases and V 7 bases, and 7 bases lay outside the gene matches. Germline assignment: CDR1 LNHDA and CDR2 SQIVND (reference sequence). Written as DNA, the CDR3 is TGTGCCAGTATGGCTCGGACAGGGCCCTACGAGCAGTACTTC. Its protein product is CASMARTGPYEQYF.

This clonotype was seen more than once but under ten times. This CDR3 reads CASSSASGQRYNEQFF. The CDR3 DNA follows: TGTGCCAGCAGCTCAGCCTCGGGACAGCGCTACAATGAGCAGTTCTTC. This chain links TRBV7-9 with TRBJ2-1; 7 positions agree with TRBD1. The V and J ends lost 4 bases and 3 bases, in that order; junction bases with no gene match: 9. This CDR3 has 16 amino acids. From germline, CDR1 is SEHNR and CDR2 FQNEAQ (reference sequence).

Here the CDR3 DNA reads TGTGCCAGCAGTGATCGGGTCTTGGGCGAGCAGTACGTC. It codes for CASSDRVLGEQYV. The rearrangement uses TRBV11-2 and TRBJ2-7; D ambiguous. The CDR3 totals 13 residues. Between the trimmed V and J ends, which lost 6 bases and 6 bases, there was a span of 15 bases. CDR1 and CDR2 (germline): SGHAT, FQNNGV.

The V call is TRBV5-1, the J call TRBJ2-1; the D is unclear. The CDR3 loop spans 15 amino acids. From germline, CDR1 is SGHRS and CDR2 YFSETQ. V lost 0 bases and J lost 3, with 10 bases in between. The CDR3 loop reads CASSLGQAYYNEQFF. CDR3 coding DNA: TGCGCCAGCAGCTTGGGGCAAGCCTACTACAATGAGCAGTTCTTC.

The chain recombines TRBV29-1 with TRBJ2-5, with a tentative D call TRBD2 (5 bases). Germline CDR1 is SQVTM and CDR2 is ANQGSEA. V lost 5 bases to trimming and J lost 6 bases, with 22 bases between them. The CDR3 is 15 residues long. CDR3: CSVNSGSASSQTQYF. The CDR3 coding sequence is TGCAGCGTTAATTCGGGTAGCGCCTCCTCTCAGACCCAGTACTTC.